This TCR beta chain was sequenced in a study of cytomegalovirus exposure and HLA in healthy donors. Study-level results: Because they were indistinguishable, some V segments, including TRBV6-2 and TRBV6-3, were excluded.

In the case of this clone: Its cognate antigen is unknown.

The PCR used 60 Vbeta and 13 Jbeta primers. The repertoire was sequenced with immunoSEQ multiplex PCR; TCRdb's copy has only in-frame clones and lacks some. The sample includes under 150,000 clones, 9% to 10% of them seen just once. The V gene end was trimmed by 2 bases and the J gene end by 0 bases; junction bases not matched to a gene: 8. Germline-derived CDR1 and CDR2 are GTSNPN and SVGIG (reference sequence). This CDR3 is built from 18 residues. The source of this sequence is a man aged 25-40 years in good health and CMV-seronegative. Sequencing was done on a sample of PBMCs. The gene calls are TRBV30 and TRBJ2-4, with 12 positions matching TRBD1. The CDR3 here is CAWSRGQGARIAKNIQYF. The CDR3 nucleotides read TGTGCCTGGAGTAGGGGACAGGGGGCGCGGATAGCCAAAAACATTCAGTACTTC.